The 29 T cell receptor beta chains given below trace back to one sample, sequenced in a study of memory CD8 T cells in hepatitis C reinfection. Some clones are missing from TCRdb's copy, which holds only in-frame ones; the method was immunoSEQ multiplex PCR. The table includes 5,000 to 6,500 clones, 80% to 90% detected once. As for time point: pre-reinfection, 55 to 20 weeks before reinfection detection. The sorted cells went straight to TCR sequencing with no prior in vitro expansion. Sequencing input: naive CD8+ T cells sorted from blood. The source of these receptors is a man in his fifties with hepatitis C virus infection.

This clone showed up just once. This chain connects TRBV11-2 to TRBJ2-2; 10 positions agree with TRBD2. Unmatched junction bases numbered 8, after V lost 5 bases and J lost 5 bases. This CDR3 is built from 16 residues. Germline V gives CDR1 SGHAT, CDR2 FQNNGV. The CDR3 DNA reads as TGTGCCAGCAGCGAAGCGGGAGGGCTTGGAACCGGGGAGCTGTTTTTT. Translated: CASSEAGGLGTGELFF.

This clone showed up just once. The chain employs TRBV30 and TRBJ1-4; TRBD1 is a possible D gene (6 bases). CDR3 length equals 16 residues. V gave up 5 bases and J gave up 0 bases, with 16 bases separating them. CDR1 GTSNPN and CDR2 SVGIG come from the germline V gene (reference sequence). As DNA, the CDR3 is TGTGCCTGGGAACAGGGTGTCCTCTCAACTAATGAAAAACTGTTTTTT. Encoded protein: CAWEQGVLSTNEKLFF.

The V gene is TRBV9, the J gene TRBJ1-1, with a possible D match to TRBD1 (6 bases). The germline V gene encodes CDR1 SGDLS and CDR2 YYNGEE. Deletions cut 4 bases from V and 6 bases from J, with 16 bases between. The CDR3 sequence is 14 residues long. The CDR3 DNA sequence: TGTGCCAGCAGCACTTGGACAGCTCCAGCTGAAGCTTTCTTT. Its protein product is CASSTWTAPAEAFF.

The chain has TRBV27 and TRBJ2-1; D may be TRBD1 (5 bases). Germline CDR1 reads MNHEY; CDR2 reads SMNVEV (reference sequence). The CDR3 contains 17 residues. Trimming removed 2 bases from V and 0 bases from J, with 14 bases in between. The CDR3 DNA is TGTGCCAGCAGTTTAGGGGCCGCCGTAGGCTCCTACAATGAGCAGTTCTTC. The encoded protein is CASSLGAAVGSYNEQFF.

The chain has TRBV7-9 and TRBJ2-3; tentative D call: TRBD2 (5 bases). Per germline, CDR1 SEHNR and CDR2 FQNEAQ (reference sequence). CDR3 length equals 13 residues. V was cut by 3 bases and J by 5 bases, with 9 bases left in between. Here the CDR3 reads CASSFPGRDTQYF. Written as DNA, the CDR3 is TGTGCCAGCAGCTTCCCGGGAAGAGATACGCAGTATTTT.

The genes are TRBV21-1 and TRBJ2-3; TRBD2, the D gene given by the table, was not confirmed from the DNA. TRBV21-1 is classified as a pseudogene. CDR3 length equals 17 residues. The CDR3 sequence: CASSKGASGRAEDTQYF. CDR3 nucleotide sequence: TGTGCCAGCAGCAAAGGGGCAAGCGGGAGGGCTGAGGATACGCAGTATTTT.

V gene TRBV29-1 combines with J gene TRBJ2-1; TRBD2 might be the D (5 bases). CDR3 size: 13 residues. V shed 3 bases and J shed 5 bases, with 11 bases lying between them. Germline assignment: CDR1 SQVTM and CDR2 ANQGSEA. The CDR3 sequence: CSVDAGLNNEQFF. CDR3 in DNA: TGCAGCGTTGATGCAGGACTGAACAATGAGCAGTTCTTC.

The count of this clone is one. The rearrangement links TRBV28 to TRBJ1-5; TRBD1 matches 7 bases. CDR1 and CDR2 (germline): MDHEN, SYDVKM. V shed 7 bases, J shed 5 bases, and the junction held 11 bases outside the gene matches. This CDR3 contains 15 residues. The CDR3 here is CASKRQGERDQPQHF. The CDR3 DNA is TGTGCCAGCAAGCGACAGGGAGAGCGGGATCAGCCCCAGCATTTT.

This chain uses TRBV9 with TRBJ2-1, with TRBD2 matching over 9 bases. Germline V gene lookup returns CDR1 SGDLS and CDR2 YYNGEE. The junction had 6 bases not matched to a gene; V was cut back by 3 bases and J by 8 bases. CDR3 length equals 14 residues. The CDR3, as DNA: TGTGCCAGCAGCGGCGGGGGGGGAGGCGATGAGCAGTTCTTC. As protein: CASSGGGGGDEQFF.

The chain is built from TRBV4-1 and TRBJ2-7; 14 bases agree with TRBD2. Germline lookup yields CDR1 MGHRA and CDR2 YSYEKL. The CDR3 is made up of 15 amino acids. The ends lost 4 bases at V and 4 bases at J; junction bases unmatched: 3. The CDR3 sequence: CASSRGTSGSYEQYF. The CDR3 region has the DNA TGCGCCAGCAGCCGAGGGACTAGCGGGAGTTACGAGCAGTACTTC.

The chain uses TRBV6-5 and TRBJ2-1; TRBD2 might be the D (6 bases). CDR3 length equals 14 residues. Germline values: CDR1 MNHEY, CDR2 SVGAGI. The V gene lost 0 bases and the J gene lost 5 bases, with 8 bases spanning the gap. CDR3 sequence reads: CASSYSSGDNEQFF. The DNA for the CDR3 is TGTGCCAGCAGTTACTCTAGCGGCGACAATGAGCAGTTCTTC.

The V and J genes are TRBV11-2 and TRBJ2-3; no clear D gene. V lost 5 bases to trimming and J lost 6 bases, with 12 bases between them. Germline values: CDR1 SGHAT, CDR2 FQNNGV. The CDR3 totals 13 residues. The CDR3: CASSPSLEDTQYF. In DNA form, the CDR3 reads TGTGCCAGCAGCCCATCATTAGAGGATACGCAGTATTTT.

The rearrangement joins TRBV14 to TRBJ2-7; the D gene is possibly TRBD2 (5 bases). V was trimmed by 5 bases and J by 6 bases, leaving 11 bases between them. The CDR3 is made up of 12 amino acids. The germline V gene has CDR1 SGHDN and CDR2 FVKESK. CDR3 coding DNA: TGTGCCAGCAGCTCCCGGAGGTTCGAGCAGTACTTC. Translated: CASSSRRFEQYF.

The rearrangement uses TRBV9 and TRBJ1-5; 7 positions match TRBD1. Germline loops: CDR1 SGDLS, CDR2 YYNGEE. Germline trimming cut 0 bases from V and 7 bases from J; bases unmatched to any gene: 7. The CDR3 is 15 amino acids. The CDR3 bases are TGTGCCAGCAGCGTAGAGGGGGCACTAGGACAGCCCCAGCATTTT. It encodes CASSVEGALGQPQHF.

To note about this clone: This specimen includes other DNA sequences encoding the same CDR3. V usage is TRBV5-5 and J usage is TRBJ1-4; a weak D match, TRBD1 (5 bases). V gave up 0 bases and J gave up 5 bases, with 8 bases separating them. CDR3 size: 14 residues. Germline values: CDR1 SGHKS, CDR2 YYEKEE (reference sequence). The DNA of the CDR3 is TGTGCCAGCAGCTTGGGGCAGGGAAATGAAAAACTGTTTTTT. Residues: CASSLGQGNEKLFF. The complete variable domain, with remaining parts taken from reference TRBV5-5 and TRBJ1-4, reads DAGVTQSPTHLIKTRGQQVTLRCSPISGHKSVSWYQQVLGQGPQFIFQYYEKEERGRGNFPDRFSARQFPNYSSELNVNALLLGDSALYLCASSLGQGNEKLFFGSGTQLSVL.

The V call is TRBV21-1, the J call TRBJ2-6; the listed D gene, TRBD1, was not tested against the DNA. TRBV21-1 is described as a pseudogene. This CDR3 has 16 residues. CDR3 coding DNA: TGTGCCAGCAGCAATCACAGCCTCCGGAGGGCCAACGTCCTGACTTTC. It codes for CASSNHSLRRANVLTF.

As regards this clone: The same CDR3 is also encoded by other DNA sequences in this sample. This chain links TRBV5-5 with TRBJ1-4, with 7 bases aligning to TRBD1. CDR1 SGHKS and CDR2 YYEKEE come from the germline V gene (reference sequence). The CDR3 runs 14 residues. Losses at the gene ends were 0 bases for V and 5 bases for J; bases not matched to a gene: 1. CDR3 DNA: TGTGCCAGCAGCTTGGGACAGGGAAATGAAAAACTGTTTTTT. Protein: CASSLGQGNEKLFF.

V is TRBV5-4 and J is TRBJ2-1; no clear D. The CDR3 runs 15 residues. V lost 4 bases and J 3 bases, leaving 14 bases between the germline ends. Germline CDR1 SGHNT, CDR2 YYREEE (reference sequence). CDR3 in DNA: TGTGCCAGCAGCCCGATAGGAGTTAGCTACAATGAGCAGTTCTTC. Its translation: CASSPIGVSYNEQFF.

With regard to this clone: The junction departs from the called germline gene at one end, perhaps through a read error. This sequence joins TRBV7-3 and TRBJ1-1; 9 nucleotides align to TRBD1. Germline CDR1 reads SGHTA; CDR2 reads FQGTGA. This CDR3 region has 14 residues. The CDR3 spells CASSVTGGGFEAFF. In DNA, the CDR3 is TGTGCCAGCAGCGTAACAGGGGGCGGTTTCGAAGCTTTCTTT.

V and J are TRBV29-1 and TRBJ2-1; the D is unclear. The CDR3 loop spans 10 amino acids. V was pared by 2 bases and J by 10 bases, with 6 bases between. Germline CDR1 SQVTM, CDR2 ANQGSEA. The CDR3: CSVEMREQFF. The CDR3 region has the DNA TGCAGCGTTGAAATGCGGGAGCAGTTCTTC.

The V gene is TRBV27, the J gene TRBJ1-1; D gene uncertain. V lost 7 bases to trimming and J lost 1 base, with 10 bases between them. This CDR3 has 13 amino acids. The V gene's germline CDR1 is MNHEY and CDR2 SMNVEV (reference sequence). The CDR3 loop is CASTPRGNTEAFF. In DNA form, the CDR3 reads TGTGCCAGCACCCCCCGGGGGAACACTGAAGCTTTCTTT.

The rearrangement links TRBV18 to TRBJ1-6; the D gene is possibly TRBD1 (5 bases). This CDR3 region has 14 residues. CDR1 is KGHSH and CDR2 is LQKENI in the germline V gene. Trimming removed 5 bases at V and 10 bases at J, with 15 bases between. The CDR3 sequence: CASSLPQGGSPLHF. The DNA for the CDR3 is TGTGCCAGCTCATTGCCTCAGGGAGGCTCACCCCTCCACTTT.

The rearrangement joins TRBV7-9 to TRBJ2-3, with TRBD1 identical over 9 bases. Trimming removed 6 bases from V and 4 bases from J; junction bases left unmatched: 14. CDR3 length: 17 amino acids. Germline-derived CDR1 and CDR2 are SEHNR and FQNEAQ (reference sequence). The CDR3 loop is CASSGIRDRASPDTQYF. In DNA, the CDR3 is TGTGCCAGCAGTGGTATCCGGGACAGGGCTTCTCCAGATACGCAGTATTTT.

V and J are TRBV15 and TRBJ1-1; weak D call: TRBD1 (5 bases). CDR1 and CDR2 from the germline V gene are LNHNV and YYDKDF (reference sequence). This CDR3 region has 15 residues. With 1 base removed from V and 4 bases from J, the gap between germline ends came to 13 bases. The CDR3 sequence: CATSRGAGLGTEAFF. The CDR3 region has the DNA TGTGCCACCAGCAGAGGAGCAGGGTTAGGCACTGAAGCTTTCTTT.

The V gene is TRBV25-1, the J gene TRBJ2-2; 8 bases match TRBD2. Germline values: CDR1 MGHDK, CDR2 SYGVNS. The CDR3 totals 15 residues. The ends lost 2 bases at V and 7 bases at J; junction bases unmatched: 6. The CDR3 is CASSETAGEVGELFF. The CDR3 DNA reads TGTGCCAGCAGTGAAACAGCGGGAGAGGTCGGGGAGCTGTTTTTT.

J is TRBJ2-7 and V is TRBV6-5; 8 bases line up with TRBD1. This CDR3 is built from 15 residues. V was clipped by 5 bases and J by 0 bases; unmatched bases: 6. Germline loops: CDR1 MNHEY, CDR2 SVGAGI. CDR3 sequence reads: CASSVQGDHSYEQYF. As DNA, the CDR3 is TGTGCCAGCAGTGTACAGGGGGACCACTCCTACGAGCAGTACTTC.

This chain connects TRBV9 to TRBJ2-1, with 14 positions matching TRBD2. V lost 5 bases and J lost 3; bases outside the gene matches: 7. The CDR3 has 17 residues. CDR1 is SGDLS and CDR2 is YYNGEE in the germline V gene. The CDR3 nucleotides are TGTGCCAGCAGGGGACTAGCGGGAGCTCGGGGCTACAATGAGCAGTTCTTC. Amino acids: CASRGLAGARGYNEQFF.

The rearrangement uses TRBV9 and TRBJ2-7, with 10 bases lining up with TRBD1. From germline, CDR1 is SGDLS and CDR2 YYNGEE. V shed 3 bases and J 0 bases; nucleotides not matched to a gene: 3. CDR3 length: 15 amino acids. The CDR3, as DNA: TGTGCCAGCAGCGAGGGACAGGGGCTCTCCTACGAGCAGTACTTC. Amino acids: CASSEGQGLSYEQYF.

This chain joins TRBV10-3 and TRBJ1-2; TRBD1 agrees at 7 bases. Germline values: CDR1 ENHRY, CDR2 SYGVKD. The junction had 8 bases not matched to a gene; V was cut back by 0 bases and J by 7 bases. There are 15 residues in the CDR3. The CDR3 here is CAISESRGGIGGYTF. The CDR3, as DNA: TGTGCCATCAGTGAGTCGCGAGGGGGCATTGGTGGCTACACCTTC.